This TCR beta chain was obtained from a study of PD-1 blockade in classical Hodgkin lymphoma. Each patient experienced a relapse that followed autologous stem cell transplantation, and brentuximab vedotin exposure varied. Details on this clone: Its antigen is unidentified.

Study-wide findings and caveats: Some patients began nivolumab under 1 year after ASCT. These patients were excluded from later analyses.

Method: immunoSEQ multiplex PCR; TCRdb's copy keeps in-frame clones and lacks some. The sample records about 40,000 clones, 87% being singletons. Trimming removed 6 bases from V and 5 bases from J; junction bases left unmatched: 13. Germline V gives CDR1 MRHNA, CDR2 SNTAGT. This CDR3 contains 16 residues. This clonotype was sampled from a human donor with classical Hodgkin lymphoma. The chain is built from TRBV6-4 and TRBJ2-1, with 7 bases aligning to TRBD2. Sample: peripheral blood mononuclear cells (PBMCs), taken at baseline. This CDR3 is CASSVVTSSSNNEQFF. The CDR3, as DNA: TGTGCCAGCAGCGTAGTGACTAGCTCATCCAACAATGAGCAGTTCTTC.